The 26 T cell receptor beta chains presented below share a single source sample, sequenced in a study of cytomegalovirus exposure and HLA in healthy donors. The PCR was carried out with 60 Vbeta primers and 13 Jbeta primers. Clones were sequenced by immunoSEQ multiplex PCR, and TCRdb holds only the in-frame ones, with some missing. The sample has 90,000 to 150,000 clones, 55% to 65% seen once; the top ten hold over 8%. Sequencing used PBMCs. Receptor source: a man aged 40-49 years in good health and CMV-seropositive.

This chain joins TRBV6-5 and TRBJ1-1; D not certain. Germline CDR1 and CDR2: MNHEY and SVGAGI. The CDR3 has 13 amino acids. V was trimmed by 6 bases and J by 4 bases, leaving 12 bases between them. DNA of the CDR3: TGTGCCAGCAGCCTACGGACTCTCACTGAAGCTTTCTTT. Amino acid sequence: CASSLRTLTEAFF.

This rearrangement joins TRBV4-3 to TRBJ2-7; 10 bases align to TRBD1. This CDR3 comprises 14 residues. With V trimmed by 4 bases and J by 3 bases, 3 bases remained unmatched. Germline loops: CDR1 LGHNA, CDR2 YSLEER. The CDR3 DNA is TGCGCCAGCAGCCCCGGGACAGGGGACTACGAGCAGTACTTC. Amino acids: CASSPGTGDYEQYF.

The chain carries TRBV7-6 and TRBJ1-1; possibly TRBD1 for D (5 bases). This CDR3 region has 19 residues. V lost 5 bases and J 1 base, leaving 26 bases between the germline ends. Germline CDR1 is SGHVS and CDR2 is FNYEAQ. The CDR3 is CASSPYQLHRHITNTEAFF. Here the CDR3 DNA reads TGTGCCAGCAGCCCCTACCAACTCCACAGGCATATTACGAACACTGAAGCTTTCTTT.

The chain combines TRBV9 with TRBJ2-3, with 7 bases that match TRBD2. Germline V gene lookup returns CDR1 SGDLS and CDR2 YYNGEE. This CDR3 is 15 amino acids long. The junction had 4 bases not matched to a gene; V was cut back by 3 bases and J by 0 bases. CDR3 protein: CASSARAGSTDTQYF. The CDR3 DNA is TGTGCCAGCAGCGCCCGAGCGGGAAGCACAGATACGCAGTATTTT. Complete variable domain (other parts from reference TRBV9 and TRBJ2-3): DSGVTQTPKHLITATGQRVTLRCSPRSGDLSVYWYQQSLDQGLQFLIQYYNGEERAKGNILERFSAQQFPDLHSELNLSSLELGDSALYFCASSARAGSTDTQYFGPGTRLTVL.

This clone was detected only a few times. This sequence joins TRBV10-2 and TRBJ2-1; a possible D gene is TRBD2 (6 bases). This CDR3 contains 13 residues. The ends were cut back, 8 bases at V and 4 bases at J, with 12 bases in the middle. Germline CDR1 and CDR2: WSHSY and SAAADI. Here the CDR3 reads CASEGGQYNEQFF. The CDR3 bases are TGCGCCAGCGAAGGAGGGCAGTACAATGAGCAGTTCTTC.

This clone was counted a single time. Within the sample, other DNA sequences also encode this same CDR3. The J gene is TRBJ2-2, the V gene TRBV18, with D unresolved. This CDR3 contains 13 residues. V was trimmed by 3 bases and J by 3 bases, leaving 5 bases between them. In germline, CDR1 is KGHSH, CDR2 LQKENI. The CDR3 nucleotides read TGTGCCAGCTCACCCCGAGACACCGGGGAGCTGTTTTTT. Its protein product is CASSPRDTGELFF.

V usage is TRBV6-5 and J usage is TRBJ2-3, with TRBD2 matching 14 bases. Germline V gene lookup returns CDR1 MNHEY and CDR2 SVGAGI. The CDR3 consists of 14 residues. V shed 6 bases, J shed 9 bases, and the junction held 5 bases outside the gene matches. Here the CDR3 reads CASREGLAGGTQYF. CDR3 nucleotides: TGTGCCAGCAGGGAAGGACTAGCGGGAGGCACGCAGTATTTT.

The rearrangement uses TRBV7-2 and TRBJ2-3, with TRBD2 identical over 7 bases. Germline trimming cut 6 bases from V and 8 bases from J; bases unmatched to any gene: 5. Germline CDR1 and CDR2: SGHTA and FQGNSA. The CDR3 is made up of 12 amino acids. CDR3 nucleotides: TGTGCCAGCAGTTCAGCGGGATCTACGCAGTATTTT. Amino acids: CASSSAGSTQYF.

The chain combines TRBV29-1 with TRBJ2-7; no clear D. CDR1 SQVTM and CDR2 ANQGSEA come from the germline V gene. CDR3 size: 13 residues. The V and J ends lost 6 bases and 0 bases respectively, with 12 bases between them. The CDR3, as DNA: TGCAGCGTCCGACTTACTAACTCCTACGAGCAGTACTTC. It specifies CSVRLTNSYEQYF.

The chain carries TRBV5-1 and TRBJ1-4; 8 bases are a match to TRBD1. The length of the CDR3 is 15 residues. Germline assignment: CDR1 SGHRS and CDR2 YFSETQ. The V and J ends lost 0 bases and 4 bases, in that order; junction bases with no gene match: 2. The CDR3 nucleotides read TGCGCCAGCAGCTTGGCTGGACAGGGTAATGAAAAACTGTTTTTT. It encodes CASSLAGQGNEKLFF.

The chain joins TRBV27 to TRBJ2-7, with 8 nucleotides matching TRBD2. Per germline, CDR1 MNHEY and CDR2 SMNVEV (reference sequence). The J segment lost 5 bases and the V segment lost 2 bases, leaving 14 bases of the junction unmatched. The CDR3 totals 17 residues. CDR3 in amino acids: CASSLHIPGVGRDEQYF. CDR3 sequence (DNA): TGTGCCAGCAGTTTACACATTCCAGGGGTCGGGAGGGACGAGCAGTACTTC.

The chain is built from TRBV7-2 and TRBJ2-5, with 10 bases identical to TRBD1. CDR3 length equals 14 residues. Germline loops: CDR1 SGHTA, CDR2 FQGNSA. Trimming took 4 bases from V and 6 from J; bases not matched to a gene: 5. In DNA, the CDR3 is TGTGCCAGCAGCTCGGGGACAGGGGCAAAGACCCAGTACTTC. Protein: CASSSGTGAKTQYF.

This chain connects TRBV30 to TRBJ1-5; 8 nucleotides agree with TRBD1. The CDR3 has 16 residues. From germline, CDR1 is GTSNPN and CDR2 SVGIG (reference sequence). V lost 0 bases to trimming and J lost 2 bases; unmatched junction nucleotides: 6. CDR3 amino acids: CAWSVLDRGGNQPQHF. The CDR3 DNA reads as TGTGCCTGGAGTGTACTCGACAGGGGAGGCAATCAGCCCCAGCATTTT.

The count of this clone is one. The chain joins TRBV13 to TRBJ2-3; possible D gene TRBD2, 6 bases. Looked up from germline, CDR1 is PRHDT and CDR2 is FYEKMQ (reference sequence). Trimming removed 0 bases from V and 4 bases from J, with 11 bases in between. The CDR3 has 15 amino acids. CDR3: CASSLGEDYSDTQYF. CDR3 bases: TGTGCCAGCAGCTTAGGCGAGGACTATTCAGATACGCAGTATTTT.

V gene TRBV29-1 combines with J gene TRBJ2-5, with a possible D match to TRBD1 (6 bases). The better agreement between TRBJ2-7 and the DNA end casts doubt on the J call. Germline CDR1 and CDR2: SQVTM and ANQGSEA. The CDR3 has 13 residues. CDR3 residues: CSVEELGAYEQYF. As DNA, the CDR3 is TGCAGCGTTGAAGAATTGGGGGCGTACGAGCAGTACTTC.

The J gene is TRBJ1-1, the V gene TRBV7-9; D is undetermined. CDR1 is SEHNR, CDR2 FQNEAQ, per germline (reference sequence). The CDR3 runs to 12 residues. V was cut by 1 base and J by 8 bases, with 8 bases left in between. The chain's CDR3 is CASSLDWEEAFF. As DNA, the CDR3 is TGTGCCAGCAGCTTAGATTGGGAGGAAGCTTTCTTT. The variable domain in full, completed from reference TRBV7-9 and TRBJ1-1, reads DTGVSQNPRHKITKRGQNVTFRCDPISEHNRLYWYRQTLGQGPEFLTYFQNEAQLEKSRLLSDRFSAERPKGSFSTLEIQRTEQGDSAMYLCASSLDWEEAFFGQGTRLTVV.

The rearrangement uses TRBV7-9 and TRBJ1-5; no clear D. CDR1 and CDR2 (germline): SEHNR, FQNEAQ (reference sequence). The CDR3 runs to 13 residues. Trimming left V 5 bases short and J 7 bases short, with 12 bases between. The CDR3 region has the DNA TGTGCCAGCAGCACGGGTTCAGTCCAGCCCCAGCATTTT. Translating gives CASSTGSVQPQHF.

For this clone: One end of the junction varies from germline; a read error may be responsible. The rearrangement joins TRBV4-2 to TRBJ1-4; 9 positions agree with TRBD1. The CDR3 runs 15 residues. Germline CDR1 and CDR2: LGHNA and YNFKEQ. The CDR3 region is CAGSQGDRDNEKLFF. The DNA of the CDR3 is TGTGCCGGCAGCCAAGGGGACAGGGATAATGAAAAACTGTTTTTT.

The chain is built from TRBV7-9 and TRBJ2-7; the D gene is possibly TRBD1 (6 bases). V lost 2 bases to trimming and J lost 9 bases, with 14 bases between them. Germline CDR1 and CDR2: SEHNR and FQNEAQ (reference sequence). The CDR3 is 13 residues long. The CDR3 sequence is CASSLWGQRAQYF. Written as DNA, the CDR3 is TGTGCCAGCAGCTTATGGGGGCAACGAGCGCAGTACTTC.

As concerns this clone: Other nucleotide sequences from this sample produce the same CDR3. This chain uses TRBV5-1 with TRBJ2-7; D unresolved. V lost 8 bases and J 0 bases, leaving 9 bases between the germline ends. CDR1 SGHRS and CDR2 YFSETQ come from the germline V gene. CDR3 length: 12 amino acids. CDR3: CASSIDSYEQYF. CDR3 coding DNA: TGCGCCAGTAGCATAGACTCCTACGAGCAGTACTTC.

With regard to this clone: This sample also contains other DNA sequences that code for the same CDR3. The rearrangement uses TRBV11-2 and TRBJ2-5; D is unclear. This CDR3 comprises 13 residues. Trimming stripped 3 bases from V and 5 bases from J, with 10 bases between. The germline V gene has CDR1 SGHAT and CDR2 FQNNGV. The CDR3 loop is CASSLFREETQYF. The CDR3 DNA follows: TGTGCCAGCAGCTTGTTTAGAGAGGAGACCCAGTACTTC.

This chain connects TRBV6-6 to TRBJ2-7, with TRBD1 matching over 8 bases. V was clipped by 2 bases and J by 0 bases; unmatched bases: 3. CDR1 and CDR2 (germline): MNHNY, SVGAGI (reference sequence). The CDR3 length is 15 residues. In DNA form, the CDR3 reads TGTGCCAGCAGTTACACGGACAGGGCCTCCTACGAGCAGTACTTC. Residues: CASSYTDRASYEQYF.

The CDR3 loop reads CASSSNPGYEQYF. CDR3 DNA: TGCGCCAGCAGCTCCAATCCGGGCTACGAGCAGTACTTC. V is TRBV5-1 and J is TRBJ2-7, with D unresolved. The CDR3 is 13 amino acids. Trimming took 3 bases from V and 3 from J, leaving 10 bases between them. CDR1 and CDR2 from the germline V gene are SGHRS and YFSETQ.

The genes are TRBV15 and TRBJ1-5; TRBD1 agrees at 7 bases. J gave up 7 bases and V 6 bases, and 9 bases lay outside the gene matches. The germline gives CDR1 LNHNV, CDR2 YYDKDF (reference sequence). The CDR3 sequence is 14 residues long. As DNA, the CDR3 is TGTGCCACCAGTCTTGACAGGGAGGTCCAGCCCCAGCATTTT. Translating it yields CATSLDREVQPQHF. Supplemented by reference TRBV15 and TRBJ1-5, the full variable domain reads DAMVIQNPRYQVTQFGKPVTLSCSQTLNHNVMYWYQQKSSQAPKLLFHYYDKDFNNEADTPDNFQSRRPNTSFCFLDIRSPGLGDTAMYLCATSLDREVQPQHFGDGTRLSIL.

This chain joins TRBV18 and TRBJ2-7; tentatively, D is TRBD2 (5 bases). The ends were cut back, 6 bases at V and 0 bases at J, with 15 bases in the middle. Germline loops: CDR1 KGHSH, CDR2 LQKENI. This CDR3 is built from 15 residues. Here the CDR3 reads CASSRTSGSSYEQYF. The CDR3 bases are TGTGCCAGCTCCCGGACCTCGGGAAGCTCCTACGAGCAGTACTTC.

This rearrangement joins TRBV18 to TRBJ2-4; 11 positions match TRBD1. The CDR3 totals 16 residues. CDR1 is KGHSH, CDR2 LQKENI, per germline. After removal of 1 base from V and 7 bases from J, the junction contained 6 bases not matched to a gene. CDR3 nucleotides: TGTGCCAGCTCACCACTGGGACAGGGGGTCGGCAACATTCAGTACTTC. Amino acid sequence: CASSPLGQGVGNIQYF.